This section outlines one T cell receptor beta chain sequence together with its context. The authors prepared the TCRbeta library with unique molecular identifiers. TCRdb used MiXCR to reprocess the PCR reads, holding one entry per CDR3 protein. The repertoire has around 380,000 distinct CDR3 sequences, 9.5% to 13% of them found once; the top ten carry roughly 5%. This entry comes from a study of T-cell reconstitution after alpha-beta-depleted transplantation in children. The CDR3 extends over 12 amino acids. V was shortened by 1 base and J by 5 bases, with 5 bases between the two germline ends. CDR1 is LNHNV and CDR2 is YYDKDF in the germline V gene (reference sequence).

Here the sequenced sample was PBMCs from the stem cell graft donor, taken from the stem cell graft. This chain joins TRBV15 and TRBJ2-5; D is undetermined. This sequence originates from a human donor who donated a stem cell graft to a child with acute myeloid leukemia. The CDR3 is CATSRVGETQYF. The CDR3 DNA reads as TGTGCCACCAGCAGAGTTGGGGAGACCCAGTACTTC. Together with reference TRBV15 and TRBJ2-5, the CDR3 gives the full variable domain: DAMVIQNPRYQVTQFGKPVTLSCSQTLNHNVMYWYQQKSSQAPKLLFHYYDKDFNNEADTPDNFQSRRPNTSFCFLDIRSPGLGDTAMYLCATSRVGETQYFGPGTRLLVL.